These 30 T cell receptor beta chains came from one sample sequenced in a study of T cells in Graves' hyperthyroidism and ophthalmopathy. Using RNA transcripts as the source, TCR beta CDR3 regions were amplified. An initial round of RT-PCR targeting the TCR CDR3 relied on the HTBI primer set. TCRdb called the multiplex PCR reads again in MiXCR, with one record for every CDR3 protein. The sample records a few hundred thousand distinct CDR3 sequences, 15% being singletons. The sequenced sample consisted of blood. The receptors were sampled from a woman aged 25 to 39 with Graves' hyperthyroidism.

This clonotype has more than one count but fewer than ten. This chain joins TRBV12-3 or TRBV12-4 and TRBJ1-5; no clear D gene. The germline V and J ends were trimmed by 3 bases and 0 bases, with 9 bases remaining between them. This CDR3 has 15 amino acids. The CDR3 loop is CASSFIGVSNQPQHF. CDR3 in DNA: TGTGCCAGCAGTTTTATCGGGGTTAGCAATCAGCCCCAGCATTTT.

This clonotype showed up just a few times. J is TRBJ2-1 and V is TRBV6-1, with 8 positions matching TRBD2. There are 15 residues in the CDR3. CDR1 is MNHNS, CDR2 SASEGT, per germline. J gave up 6 bases and V 8 bases, and 12 bases lay outside the gene matches. The CDR3 here is CASSKKGLGSNEQFF. CDR3 in DNA: TGTGCCAGCTCTAAGAAGGGACTAGGGTCCAATGAGCAGTTCTTC.

This clonotype was found a few times. The genes are TRBV9 and TRBJ2-3; 9 bases agree with TRBD2. With 3 bases clipped from V and 1 base from J, the junction kept 9 bases outside the gene matches. This CDR3 spans 17 amino acids. CDR1 and CDR2 (germline): SGDLS, YYNGEE. CDR3 protein: CASSASVAGVGTDTQYF. The DNA of the CDR3 is TGTGCCAGCAGCGCATCCGTAGCGGGAGTAGGCACAGATACGCAGTATTTT.

In its sample, this clonotype was seen many times. The chain couples TRBV12-3 or TRBV12-4 to TRBJ2-1; 16 nucleotides align to TRBD2. This CDR3 has 19 residues. Trimming took 4 bases from V and 1 from J; bases not matched to a gene: 7. CDR3 DNA: TGTGCCAGCAGTTACTCGGGACTAGCGGGAGGGGGGTCCTACAATGAGCAGTTCTTC. It specifies CASSYSGLAGGGSYNEQFF.

The chain employs TRBV5-8 and TRBJ1-5; the D is unclear. The V and J ends lost 0 bases and 7 bases respectively, with 11 bases between them. Germline lookup yields CDR1 SGHTS and CDR2 YDEGEE. The CDR3 is made up of 14 amino acids. The CDR3 spells CASSLVLGSQPQHF. Written as DNA, the CDR3 is TGTGCCAGCAGCTTGGTTTTGGGGTCCCAGCCCCAGCATTTT. Looking up the rest from reference TRBV5-8 and TRBJ1-5 gives the full variable domain: EAGVTQSPTHLIKTRGQQATLRCSPISGHTSVYWYQQALGLGLQFLLWYDEGEERNRGNFPPRFSGRQFPNYSSELNVNALELEDSALYLCASSLVLGSQPQHFGDGTRLSIL.

The table lists this clonotype with a few counts. The chain has TRBV2 and TRBJ1-5, with D unresolved. CDR3 length: 17 residues. CDR1 and CDR2 from the germline V gene are SNHLY and FYNNEI. V was cut by 4 bases and J by 3 bases, with 19 bases left in between. CDR3 nucleotides: TGTGCCAGCAGTGTCGTCCTGGACCCTGCTTACAATCAGCCCCAGCATTTT. Protein: CASSVVLDPAYNQPQHF.

The table lists this clonotype with a few counts. V is TRBV7-8 and J is TRBJ2-1, with 9 bases aligning to TRBD2. V dropped 4 bases and J dropped 4; count of bases not matched to a gene: 8. The CDR3 contains 16 residues. Germline CDR1 reads SGHVS; CDR2 reads FQNEAQ. The CDR3 DNA follows: TGTGCCAGCAGCTCCCGAATCAGCGGGAGGTACAATGAGCAGTTCTTC. Protein sequence: CASSSRISGRYNEQFF.

This clonotype was detected only a few times. The chain uses TRBV3-1 and TRBJ2-1, with 10 bases aligning to TRBD2. Germline loops: CDR1 LGHDT, CDR2 YNNKEL (reference sequence). There are 15 residues in the CDR3. V lost 4 bases to trimming and J lost 3 bases; unmatched junction nucleotides: 3. CDR3 in amino acids: CASSPSGRGYNEQFF. CDR3 DNA: TGTGCCAGCAGCCCTAGCGGGAGAGGCTACAATGAGCAGTTCTTC.

This clonotype was seen a handful of times. The chain recombines TRBV19 with TRBJ2-1, with TRBD2 identical over 7 bases. The CDR3 extends over 14 amino acids. The germline gives CDR1 LNHDA, CDR2 SQIVND (reference sequence). The V and J ends lost 7 bases and 2 bases, in that order; junction bases with no gene match: 5. The CDR3 DNA sequence: TGTGCCAGTAAGGTCAGCGGGACCTACAATGAGCAGTTCTTC. Translating it yields CASKVSGTYNEQFF.

CDR3 sequence: CSARDYRTSGRASYEQYF. CDR3 nucleotides: TGCAGTGCTAGAGATTATCGGACTAGCGGGAGGGCCTCCTACGAGCAGTACTTC. The rearrangement links TRBV20-1 to TRBJ2-7; 15 bases fit TRBD2. The CDR3 is 18 residues long. The germline V gene has CDR1 DFQATT and CDR2 SNEGSKA (reference sequence). V was pared by 0 bases and J by 0 bases, with 6 bases of the junction left unmatched.

This clonotype was counted at least ten times. CDR3 in amino acids: CASSFPSSRNEQFF. The CDR3 region has the DNA TGTGCCAGCAGTTTCCCAAGCAGCCGAAATGAGCAGTTCTTC. The rearrangement uses TRBV28 and TRBJ2-1; D unresolved. The V and J ends lost 3 bases and 7 bases respectively, with 13 bases between them. CDR1 MDHEN and CDR2 SYDVKM come from the germline V gene. The CDR3 length is 14 residues.

Ten or more counts support this clonotype. CDR3 sequence reads: CSARRAGTDTQYF. In nucleotides, the CDR3 is TGCAGTGCTAGAAGGGCTGGCACAGATACGCAGTATTTT. J is TRBJ2-3 and V is TRBV20-1; D unresolved. The V gene's germline CDR1 is DFQATT and CDR2 SNEGSKA (reference sequence). This CDR3 is 13 amino acids long. The V end lost 2 bases, the J end lost 1 base, and 7 bases lay between the germline ends.

The rearrangement joins TRBV9 to TRBJ2-2; possibly TRBD1 for D (5 bases). The germline V and J ends were trimmed by 4 bases and 5 bases, with 15 bases remaining between them. Germline V lookup: CDR1 SGDLS, CDR2 YYNGEE. This CDR3 is 15 amino acids long. The CDR3 reads CASSPQGSGTGELFF. The CDR3 nucleotides read TGTGCCAGCAGCCCTCAGGGTAGTGGGACCGGGGAGCTGTTTTTT.

This clonotype came up many times. V gene TRBV12-5 combines with J gene TRBJ1-1; 10 bases line up with TRBD1. The V segment lost 0 bases and the J segment 1 base; nucleotides outside the gene matches: 5. The CDR3 has 17 amino acids. Germline CDR1 LGHNT, CDR2 FRNRAP. The CDR3 sequence is CASGLVLGTGANTEAFF. DNA of the CDR3: TGTGCTAGTGGTTTGGTACTGGGGACAGGGGCGAACACTGAAGCTTTCTTT.

This clonotype has a count of ten or more. This chain links TRBV20-1 with TRBJ2-5; no reliable D call. Trimming pared 3 bases from V and 2 bases from J, leaving 13 bases between. This CDR3 region has 14 residues. Germline V lookup: CDR1 DFQATT, CDR2 SNEGSKA (reference sequence). The DNA of the CDR3 is TGCAGTGCTAGTCAGCCGGGTATACAAGAGACCCAGTACTTC. Translation gives CSASQPGIQETQYF.

This clonotype was counted a few times. J is TRBJ2-1 and V is TRBV6-2 or TRBV6-3; 12 bases fit TRBD2. The J segment lost 4 bases and the V segment lost 6 bases, leaving 4 bases of the junction unmatched. CDR1 and CDR2 (germline): MNHEY, SVGEGT. The CDR3 runs 15 residues. CDR3 sequence reads: CASRRTSGTYNEQFF. In nucleotides, the CDR3 is TGTGCCAGCAGACGGACTAGCGGGACGTACAATGAGCAGTTCTTC.

The chain couples TRBV9 to TRBJ2-2; no clear D gene. The germline gives CDR1 SGDLS, CDR2 YYNGEE. CDR3 size: 16 residues. V lost 3 bases and J lost 0, with 12 bases in between. The DNA of the CDR3 is TGTGCCAGCAGCGGGATCGTGGCAGCGAACACCGGGGAGCTGTTTTTT. Translation: CASSGIVAANTGELFF.

CDR3 coding DNA: TGTGCCACCTCTACAGCCAACTATGGCTACACCTTC. Translated: CATSTANYGYTF. The genes are TRBV28 and TRBJ1-2; D is uncertain. Germline CDR1 reads MDHEN; CDR2 reads SYDVKM. V lost 10 bases and J 2 bases, leaving 11 bases between the germline ends. This CDR3 is built from 12 residues.

The V call is TRBV9, the J call TRBJ1-2; D uncertain. The CDR3 consists of 15 residues. Germline V gene sequence: CDR1 SGDLS, CDR2 YYNGEE. The V gene lost 1 base and the J gene lost 0 bases, with 10 bases spanning the gap. The CDR3 is CASSVSPKANYGYTF. CDR3 nucleotide sequence: TGTGCCAGCAGCGTATCGCCCAAAGCTAACTATGGCTACACCTTC.

This clonotype has at least ten counts. The rearrangement joins TRBV3-1 to TRBJ2-6; no definite D call. V dropped 6 bases and J dropped 1 base, with 4 bases sitting between them. This CDR3 has 13 residues. The germline V gene has CDR1 LGHDT and CDR2 YNNKEL (reference sequence). The CDR3 here is CASRSSGANVLTF. CDR3 bases: TGTGCCAGCAGGTCGTCTGGGGCCAACGTCCTGACTTTC.

The chain employs TRBV5-4 and TRBJ1-6; 7 bases fit TRBD1. J gave up 8 bases and V 0 bases, and 8 bases lay outside the gene matches. Per the germline V gene, CDR1 is SGHNT and CDR2 is YYREEE (reference sequence). The CDR3 is 16 residues long. Here the CDR3 reads CASSLAVRQGDSPLHF. The CDR3, as DNA: TGTGCCAGCAGCTTGGCCGTGAGACAGGGTGATTCACCCCTCCACTTT.

V and J are TRBV10-2 and TRBJ2-2; no firm D call. Germline CDR1 WSHSY, CDR2 SAAADI. The CDR3 is made up of 12 amino acids. The V and J ends lost 3 bases and 10 bases respectively, with 9 bases between them. The CDR3 is CASSEPSLELFF. CDR3 DNA: TGCGCCAGCAGTGAACCCAGTTTGGAGCTGTTTTTT.

The chain carries TRBV29-1 and TRBJ2-2; D unresolved. Trimming cost V 4 bases and J 1 base, with 7 bases left between them. The CDR3 length is 13 residues. Germline V gene lookup returns CDR1 SQVTM and CDR2 ANQGSEA. The CDR3 sequence: CSVALRNTGELFF. The CDR3 region has the DNA TGCAGCGTTGCGCTCAGGAACACCGGGGAGCTGTTTTTT.

This clonotype was recorded many times. The chain joins TRBV18 to TRBJ1-3, with D maybe TRBD1 (5 bases). The V and J ends lost 3 bases and 0 bases respectively, with 15 bases between them. From germline, CDR1 is KGHSH and CDR2 LQKENI. The CDR3 extends over 17 amino acids. CDR3 in DNA: TGTGCCAGCTCACCCAACAACAGAGGGACCTCTGGAAACACCATATATTTT. It yields the protein CASSPNNRGTSGNTIYF.

This clonotype occurred many times. This rearrangement joins TRBV11-2 to TRBJ2-7; 7 bases agree with TRBD1. The V and J ends lost 5 bases and 6 bases, in that order; junction bases with no gene match: 13. Germline values: CDR1 SGHAT, CDR2 FQNNGV. CDR3 length: 15 amino acids. CDR3 nucleotides: TGTGCCAGCAGCCTCTCGGCGAGGACAGGCGGCGAGCAGTACTTC. It is translated as CASSLSARTGGEQYF.

This clonotype was observed a handful of times. The chain uses TRBV19 and TRBJ1-2; 7 nucleotides agree with TRBD1. V shed 5 bases and J 1 base; nucleotides not matched to a gene: 10. The CDR3 is 16 residues long. Germline CDR1 and CDR2: LNHDA and SQIVND (reference sequence). The CDR3 DNA sequence: TGTGCCAGTAGTTCCGCGACAGGGTCCATTAACTATGGCTACACCTTC. Amino acids: CASSSATGSINYGYTF.

There are many counts of this clonotype. J is TRBJ2-1 and V is TRBV3-1; tentatively, D is TRBD2 (5 bases). This CDR3 region has 17 residues. Germline CDR1 and CDR2: LGHDT and YNNKEL (reference sequence). Trimming took 1 base from V and 0 from J, leaving 13 bases between them. CDR3 residues: CASSQGLARSSYNEQFF. The CDR3 DNA follows: TGTGCCAGCAGCCAAGGCTTAGCGAGGAGCTCCTACAATGAGCAGTTCTTC.

This clonotype was found many times. In nucleotides, the CDR3 is TGCAGTGCTATCTCAGAGGGCCCCTACGAGCAGTACTTC. Its protein product is CSAISEGPYEQYF. V gene TRBV20-1 combines with J gene TRBJ2-7; tentatively, D is TRBD2 (5 bases). The CDR3 sequence is 13 residues long. V lost 4 bases, J lost 2 bases, and 12 bases lay in between. The V gene's germline CDR1 is DFQATT and CDR2 SNEGSKA (reference sequence).

The chain links TRBV18 to TRBJ2-7; possible D gene TRBD2, 5 bases. The CDR3 extends over 16 amino acids. V was cut by 3 bases and J by 1 base, with 16 bases left in between. CDR1 and CDR2 (germline): KGHSH, LQKENI. In DNA, the CDR3 is TGTGCCAGCTCACCCCTCGGTTCCGGGATTTCCTACGAGCAGTACTTC. It specifies CASSPLGSGISYEQYF.

This clonotype was seen a handful of times. The CDR3 here is CASSSMGYEQYF. As DNA, the CDR3 is TGTGCCAGCAGTTCAATGGGTTACGAGCAGTACTTC. The V gene is TRBV27, the J gene TRBJ2-7; no clear D gene. Germline V gene sequence: CDR1 MNHEY, CDR2 SMNVEV (reference sequence). The V gene lost 4 bases and the J gene lost 4 bases, with 8 bases spanning the gap. The CDR3 runs to 12 residues.